This note documents a single T cell receptor (beta chain) sequence. The antigen it recognizes is unknown. No qualities accompany the bases; no much larger clone lies one base away. The sample has other DNA sequences that encode this CDR3 too. CDR3 length: 14 amino acids, cysteine to phenylalanine. Solely the CDR3 DNA is kept, with 42 bases framed from the first base. Compared with germline, V lacks 0 bases and J lacks 3 bases; bases without a gene match: 1. Based on the germline V gene, the CDR1 and CDR2 sequences are KGHSH and LQKENI. TCRbeta CDR3 regions were amplified from genomic DNA using the immunoSEQ Assay, a bias-controlled multiplex PCR. From the authors' description of their analysis: Within the assay, amplification of reference gene primers was used to estimate how many nucleated cells each sample contained. To quantify the absolute abundance of each unique TCRbeta CDR3 rearrangement, sequence reads were collapsed and filtered. For each sample, productive Simpson clonality was calculated as the square root of Simpson's diversity index across productive rearrangements. This immuneACCESS table, as held by TCRdb, lists in-frame sequences with V and J called but not all clones. Of the missing ones, under half trace to an unresolved V gene in checked studies; the others have no known cause. V, J and clone size derive from that table, while D and trimming were established from the DNA sequence. For this sample there are about 160,000 clones; 70% to 90% appear just once. Roughly 4% of the sample comes from the top ten.

The collaborating institutions used their own protocols to collect whole blood in K2EDTA tubes. For TCRbeta analysis, collaborators shipped samples as frozen whole blood, isolated PBMCs, or DNA extracted from either of those sample types. This record belongs to a study of blood T cell repertoires in COVID-19 (dated by TCRdb to 2020 to 2021). In the study overall: Samples covering the acute and convalescent phases of COVID-19 were provided by collaborators in the United States, Italy and Spain. Subjects who had been exposed to COVID-19, were actively infected with it, or had recovered from it provided the deeply sampled blood TCRbeta repertoires that made up the dataset. A de-identified subject ID, COVID-19 status, age in years and sex were almost always included in the sample metadata. The repertoires were released in a freely available public database meant as a resource for research on the immune response to SARS-CoV-2. The samples were drawn from the first 160 participants of the ongoing ImmuneRACE study and from 1,254 subjects provided by 6 global collaborators. The material from the prospective study consisted of cDNA or gDNA derived from T cells, B-cell-depleted T cells, or PBMCs. HLA class I and class II types, where available, came from metadata supplied by the sample provider rather than from assay-based typing.

Summary of the overall study and its limitations: How much clinical and demographic metadata was included differed by source and by participant, and the metadata was provided uncurated.

The receptor's source is a woman between 70 and 85 years old with acute or convalescent COVID-19. The sequence links TRBV18 to TRBJ1-2; TRBD1 agrees with 7 junctional bases. The material sequenced was peripheral blood. In nucleotides, the sequence is TGTGCCAGCTCACCACCAGGGGGCGACTATGGCTACACCTTC. The encoded protein is CASSPPGGDYGYTF.